A single sample gave rise to the 27 T cell receptor beta chains below, sequenced in a study of shared clonotypes between healthy human individuals (dated by TCRdb to between 2020 and 2021). The library was generated by the immunoSEQ multiplex PCR assay. Sourced from immuneACCESS, this table was stored by TCRdb with only in-frame sequences that have V and J called. A share of the clones is absent; for the studies checked, an unresolved V gene accounts for under half, and the remainder has no known explanation. The sample has some 2,100,000 clones on record, 90% to 95% of them singletons. Of the sample, approximately 1.7% is held by the ten largest clones. CD8 naive samples were obtained by positive selection for CCR7 among CD45RO-negative cells, yielding a CD45RA+CCR7+ population from which TemRA cells were excluded. Sample: naive CD8+ T cells from PBMCs. In light of the paper, this sample's cell subset or site label describes: CD45RA+CCR7+. The receptors originated from a man between 18 and 29 years old in good health. Some clones in this sample may be carry-over from other donors' samples.

The genes are TRBV14 and TRBJ1-3, with D possibly TRBD1 on 5 matching bases. V dropped 4 bases and J dropped 0 bases, with 13 bases sitting between them. From germline, CDR1 is SGHDN and CDR2 FVKESK. CDR3 length: 16 amino acids. The CDR3 DNA is TGTGCCAGCAGCCTCGGCGTGGGACTCTCTGGAAACACCATATATTTT. The encoded protein is CASSLGVGLSGNTIYF.

The V call is TRBV5-8, the J call TRBJ2-1; D is unclear. Trimming cost V 2 bases and J 3 bases, with 9 bases left between them. Germline lookup yields CDR1 SGHTS and CDR2 YDEGEE. CDR3 length: 14 amino acids. The CDR3 spells CASSFSLDYNEQFF. The CDR3 DNA sequence: TGTGCCAGCAGCTTTAGCTTAGACTACAATGAGCAGTTCTTC.

The chain carries TRBV4-3 and TRBJ2-1, with D possibly being TRBD1 (8 bases). Germline-derived CDR1 and CDR2 are LGHNA and YSLEER. The CDR3 totals 18 residues. Trimming left V 4 bases short and J 2 bases short, with 21 bases between. The CDR3 spells CASSRGGQGAGTYNEQFF. The CDR3 DNA follows: TGCGCCAGCAGCCGAGGAGGACAGGGAGCGGGAACCTACAATGAGCAGTTCTTC.

Only one count was recorded for this clone. CDR3 DNA sequence: TGTGCCAGCAGCTTAGAGACGTCAGGGGTTACTGAAGCTTTCTTT. It yields the protein CASSLETSGVTEAFF. This chain links TRBV11-2 with TRBJ1-1; D may be TRBD1 (6 bases). The germline V and J ends were trimmed by 0 bases and 5 bases, with 13 bases remaining between them. Germline lookup yields CDR1 SGHAT and CDR2 FQNNGV. The CDR3 is 15 amino acids.

The chain recombines TRBV2 with TRBJ2-2; D gene ambiguous. V was pared by 7 bases and J by 6 bases, with 6 bases between. The CDR3 is 11 amino acids. Germline loops: CDR1 SNHLY, CDR2 FYNNEI. The CDR3 DNA sequence: TGTGCCAGCACCCGTTCCGGGGAGCTGTTTTTT. This gives the protein CASTRSGELFF.

This rearrangement joins TRBV7-2 to TRBJ2-7; TRBD2 is a possible D gene (6 bases). V was clipped by 8 bases and J by 4 bases, with 12 bases between them. Germline CDR1 and CDR2: SGHTA and FQGNSA. CDR3 length: 12 amino acids. CDR3 nucleotides: TGTGCCAGCGGGACGGGACTGTACGAGCAGTACTTC. Encoded protein: CASGTGLYEQYF.

V usage is TRBV11-3 and J usage is TRBJ2-3; D is possibly TRBD1 (7 bases). The V and J ends lost 4 bases and 1 base respectively, with 24 bases between them. CDR3 length: 19 residues. In germline, CDR1 is SGHNT, CDR2 YENEEA. CDR3 region: CASSSGGSPGSERTDTQYF. The DNA of the CDR3 is TGTGCCAGCAGCTCAGGGGGGTCACCCGGGAGCGAGCGCACAGATACGCAGTATTTT.

This clone was seen a single time. The V and J genes are TRBV28 and TRBJ2-3; 11 nucleotides align to TRBD2. This CDR3 contains 15 residues. Per the germline V gene, CDR1 is MDHEN and CDR2 is SYDVKM. V lost 6 bases to trimming and J lost 7 bases; unmatched junction nucleotides: 9. Here the CDR3 reads CASRGIAGGPHTQYF. CDR3 DNA sequence: TGTGCCAGCAGAGGGATAGCGGGAGGGCCCCATACGCAGTATTTT.

Regarding this clone: The sample holds other DNA sequences that translate to the same CDR3. This chain connects TRBV4-1 to TRBJ2-5, with D tentatively TRBD2 (6 bases). Trimming stripped 1 base from V and 2 bases from J, with 11 bases between. CDR1 is MGHRA and CDR2 is YSYEKL in the germline V gene. This CDR3 is built from 15 residues. CDR3 DNA sequence: TGCGCCAGCAGCCAAGGTCGGGAGTTACAAGAGACCCAGTACTTC. Translating it yields CASSQGRELQETQYF.

The CDR3 reads CASTPDPYTEAFF. DNA of the CDR3: TGTGCCAGCACCCCAGATCCCTACACTGAAGCTTTCTTT. The rearrangement uses TRBV6-6 and TRBJ1-1; D is undetermined. V was clipped by 7 bases and J by 3 bases, with 12 bases between them. This CDR3 region has 13 residues. CDR1 and CDR2 from the germline V gene are MNHNY and SVGAGI (reference sequence).

The chain combines TRBV5-6 with TRBJ2-1; the D gene is possibly TRBD1 (6 bases). V was trimmed by 5 bases and J by 9 bases, leaving 12 bases between them. Per the germline V gene, CDR1 is SGHDT and CDR2 is YYEEEE. This CDR3 region has 12 residues. This CDR3 reads CASRPGQLEQFF. The CDR3 nucleotides are TGTGCCAGCAGACCCGGACAGCTTGAGCAGTTCTTC.

J is TRBJ2-3 and V is TRBV28; 7 bases fit TRBD2. Unmatched junction bases numbered 7, after V lost 1 base and J lost 0 bases. This CDR3 spans 17 amino acids. CDR1 is MDHEN and CDR2 is SYDVKM in the germline V gene. Here the CDR3 reads CASSLYLASGSTDTQYF. In DNA, the CDR3 is TGTGCCAGCAGTTTATATTTGGCTAGCGGAAGCACAGATACGCAGTATTTT.

As for this clone: Other DNA sequences of this sample code for an identical CDR3. The chain has TRBV27 and TRBJ2-7, with a possible D match to TRBD1 (6 bases). The CDR3 runs 13 residues. Trimming pared 6 bases from V and 3 bases from J, leaving 12 bases between. CDR1 is MNHEY and CDR2 is SMNVEV in the germline V gene (reference sequence). In nucleotides, the CDR3 is TGTGCCAGCAGACAGGGATCTAGCTACGAGCAGTACTTC. This gives the protein CASRQGSSYEQYF.

V usage is TRBV7-8 and J usage is TRBJ2-5; TRBD2 matches at 8 bases. Germline values: CDR1 SGHVS, CDR2 FQNEAQ. The CDR3 runs to 16 residues. J lost 5 bases, V lost 3 bases, and 11 bases had no gene match. CDR3 DNA: TGTGCCAGCAGCTTCCGGATAGCGGGAAGGGGCGAGACCCAGTACTTC. This gives the protein CASSFRIAGRGETQYF.

With regard to this clone: The junction differs from germline at one of its ends, possibly a read error. The V gene is TRBV5-1, the J gene TRBJ2-7; D perhaps matches TRBD1 (5 bases). Germline lookup yields CDR1 SGHRS and CDR2 YFSETQ. The CDR3 has 13 residues. CDR3 region: CASTLTDSYEQYF. The CDR3, as DNA: TGCGCCAGCACCTTGACAGATTCCTACGAGCAGTACTTC.

This clone was seen once. V is TRBV13 and J is TRBJ2-3; 15 positions match TRBD2. V gave up 5 bases and J gave up 3 bases; unmatched junction bases: 6. The CDR3 totals 17 residues. Looked up from germline, CDR1 is PRHDT and CDR2 is FYEKMQ (reference sequence). Written as DNA, the CDR3 is TGTGCCAGCAGCCTTGGACTAGCGGGAGGGGAAACAGATACGCAGTATTTT. Its protein is CASSLGLAGGETDTQYF.

This chain links TRBV7-9 with TRBJ1-1; the match to TRBD1 covers 7 bases. CDR1 SEHNR and CDR2 FQNEAQ come from the germline V gene (reference sequence). CDR3 length equals 16 residues. V shed 4 bases, J shed 0 bases, and the junction held 8 bases outside the gene matches. The CDR3 DNA reads as TGTGCCAGCAGCTCCCGGGACAGAACCTTGAACACTGAAGCTTTCTTT. Translation gives CASSSRDRTLNTEAFF.

This chain uses TRBV2 with TRBJ1-2; D is possibly TRBD1 (5 bases). Looked up from germline, CDR1 is SNHLY and CDR2 is FYNNEI. The CDR3 spans 13 residues. Trimming took 6 bases from V and 2 from J, leaving 10 bases between them. The CDR3 DNA reads TGTGCCAGCAGCCCGACAGAGAACTATGGCTACACCTTC. It specifies CASSPTENYGYTF.

V is TRBV9 and J is TRBJ2-1, with TRBD2 matching 9 bases. V was clipped by 3 bases and J by 6 bases; unmatched bases: 10. The CDR3 consists of 16 residues. The germline gives CDR1 SGDLS, CDR2 YYNGEE. CDR3 in amino acids: CASSASLAGQGNEQFF. The CDR3 DNA sequence: TGTGCCAGCAGCGCCTCCCTAGCGGGACAAGGCAATGAGCAGTTCTTC.

In the case of this clone: This specimen includes other DNA sequences encoding the same CDR3. This chain uses TRBV6-5 with TRBJ2-7; TRBD1 matches at 8 bases. Germline lookup yields CDR1 MNHEY and CDR2 SVGAGI. The CDR3 has 14 residues. Trimming took 2 bases from V and 3 from J; bases not matched to a gene: 3. The CDR3 DNA reads as TGTGCCAGCAGTTACGGGACAGGTTTCTACGAGCAGTACTTC. The encoded protein is CASSYGTGFYEQYF.

V usage is TRBV11-2 and J usage is TRBJ2-5, with 7 bases matching TRBD2. The germline gives CDR1 SGHAT, CDR2 FQNNGV. Trimming removed 5 bases from V and 3 bases from J; junction bases left unmatched: 6. The CDR3 consists of 14 residues. DNA for the CDR3: TGTGCCAGCAGCCCTTGGGCGGGAGAAGAGACCCAGTACTTC. Translating gives CASSPWAGEETQYF.

The V and J genes are TRBV7-9 and TRBJ1-1; D not certain. The CDR3 has 14 amino acids. The V end was cut by 1 base, the J end by 4 bases, with 10 bases between. Looked up from germline, CDR1 is SEHNR and CDR2 is FQNEAQ (reference sequence). The CDR3 region is CASSLGILLTEAFF. Written as DNA, the CDR3 is TGTGCCAGCAGCTTAGGAATCCTCCTCACTGAAGCTTTCTTT.

The chain has TRBV29-1 and TRBJ1-2; 7 positions match TRBD1. V dropped 7 bases and J dropped 4; count of bases not matched to a gene: 9. Germline V gives CDR1 SQVTM, CDR2 ANQGSEA. This CDR3 is 13 amino acids long. Here the CDR3 reads CSARVGGVYGYTF. As DNA, the CDR3 is TGCAGCGCCCGGGTAGGGGGCGTCTATGGCTACACCTTC.

V usage is TRBV23-1 and J usage is TRBJ1-5; D is ambiguous. TRBV23-1 is sorted into the ORF group, with uncertain function. The CDR3 runs to 10 residues. V was cut by 8 bases and J by 5 bases, with 4 bases left in between. The CDR3 protein is CASRHQPQHF. The CDR3 region has the DNA TGCGCCAGCCGCCATCAGCCCCAGCATTTT.

This clone was seen only a few times. The chain joins TRBV7-9 to TRBJ1-4, with D possibly matching TRBD1 (5 bases). The CDR3 consists of 14 residues. Per germline, CDR1 SEHNR and CDR2 FQNEAQ (reference sequence). Trimming shortened V by 4 bases and J by 8 bases, and 14 bases separated the two germline ends. CDR3 region: CASSSPGLLEKLFF. DNA of the CDR3: TGTGCCAGCAGCTCGCCGGGACTCCTAGAAAAACTGTTTTTT.

This clone was seen a handful of times. The gene calls are TRBV30 and TRBJ1-1; D unclear. CDR1 is GTSNPN and CDR2 is SVGIG in the germline V gene (reference sequence). The CDR3 loop spans 12 amino acids. Trimming took off 2 bases at V and 1 base at J, with 5 bases between the two ends. The CDR3 sequence: CAWSWSNTEAFF. CDR3 bases: TGTGCCTGGAGTTGGTCGAACACTGAAGCTTTCTTT.

The chain couples TRBV7-9 to TRBJ2-2, with TRBD2 matching 8 bases. The CDR3 extends over 14 amino acids. V was clipped by 5 bases and J by 7 bases; unmatched bases: 6. CDR1 is SEHNR and CDR2 is FQNEAQ in the germline V gene (reference sequence). The CDR3 reads CASSGAGESGELFF. Here the CDR3 DNA reads TGTGCCAGCAGCGGAGCGGGAGAAAGCGGGGAGCTGTTTTTT.